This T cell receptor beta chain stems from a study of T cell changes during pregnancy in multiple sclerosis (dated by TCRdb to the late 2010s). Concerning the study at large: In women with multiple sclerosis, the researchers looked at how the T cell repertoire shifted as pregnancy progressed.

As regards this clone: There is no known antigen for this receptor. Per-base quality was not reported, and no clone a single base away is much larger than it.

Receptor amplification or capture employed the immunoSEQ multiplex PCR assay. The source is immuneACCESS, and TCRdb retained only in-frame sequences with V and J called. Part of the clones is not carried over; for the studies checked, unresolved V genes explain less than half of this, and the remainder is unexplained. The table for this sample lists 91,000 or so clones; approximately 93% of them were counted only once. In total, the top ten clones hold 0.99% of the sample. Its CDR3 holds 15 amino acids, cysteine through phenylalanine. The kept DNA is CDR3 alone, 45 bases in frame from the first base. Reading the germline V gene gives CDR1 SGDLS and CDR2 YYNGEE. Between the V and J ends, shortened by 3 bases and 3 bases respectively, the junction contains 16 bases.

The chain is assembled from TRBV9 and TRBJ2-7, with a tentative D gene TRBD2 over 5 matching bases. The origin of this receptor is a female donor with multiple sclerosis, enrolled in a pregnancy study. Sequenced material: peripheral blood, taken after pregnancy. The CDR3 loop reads CASSAYLSANYEQYF. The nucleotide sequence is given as TGTGCCAGCAGCGCCTACCTTAGCGCGAACTACGAGCAGTACTTC.